This passage covers 25 T cell receptor beta chains from one sample sequenced in a study of tumor-infiltrating lymphocytes in primary liver carcinoma. Unsorted whole blood yielded the blood RNA, and germline DNA was also extracted. cDNA specific to TCR beta was made from about 0.45 ug of total RNA, with a constant-region primer employed for priming. Investigators got TCR beta libraries out of three nested multiplex PCR rounds, done with slightly modified ARM-PCR. Primers for the first two PCR rounds were TRBV1-TRBV30 forward primers and a C-beta reverse primer (roughly 10 cycles per round). TCRdb fed the multiplex PCR reads into MiXCR, producing one record per CDR3 protein. The sample lists 320,000 or so distinct CDR3 sequences, 50% to 70% occurring once. The sample was peripheral blood. These receptors came from a man in his forties with primary liver carcinoma and hepatitis B virus infection.

This chain uses TRBV6-5 with TRBJ2-2, with 11 positions matching TRBD1. Germline loops: CDR1 MNHEY, CDR2 SVGAGI. The V and J ends lost 7 bases and 7 bases, in that order; junction bases with no gene match: 8. CDR3 length: 15 amino acids. In DNA form, the CDR3 reads TGTGCCAGCATCGTAAAGGGACAGGGGGACGGGGAGCTGTTTTTT. It encodes CASIVKGQGDGELFF.

Concerning this clonotype: A much more abundant neighbour one base away suggests this may be a read error. This chain links TRBV29-1 with TRBJ2-2; 8 bases are a match to TRBD2. The CDR3 runs 14 residues. Germline V gene data show CDR1 as SQVTM and CDR2 as ANQGSEA. J gave up 9 bases and V 4 bases, and 10 bases lay outside the gene matches. CDR3 DNA sequence: TGCAGCGTTGGAATCGGGACTAGTTCCTGGGAGCTGTTTTTT. It yields the protein CSVGIGTSSWELFF.

Worth noting for this clonotype: One junction end disagrees with the germline gene, perhaps due to a read error. This sequence joins TRBV12-3 or TRBV12-4 and TRBJ2-2, with a possible D match to TRBD2 (6 bases). The CDR3 spans 15 residues. The CDR3 loop reads CACSLVSNPGGELFF. The CDR3 DNA reads TGTGCCTGCAGTTTAGTGTCCAACCCTGGCGGGGAGTTGTTTTTT.

This chain links TRBV4-2 with TRBJ1-5; D not certain. Germline V gene lookup returns CDR1 LGHNA and CDR2 YNFKEQ. CDR3 length equals 15 residues. The V and J ends lost 4 bases and 1 base respectively, with 11 bases between them. Written as DNA, the CDR3 is TGTGCCAGCAGCCGAGGAACGGGGAGCAATCAGCCCCAGCATTTT. It is translated as CASSRGTGSNQPQHF.

The chain links TRBV5-4 to TRBJ2-7; D gene uncertain. From germline, CDR1 is SGHNT and CDR2 YYREEE (reference sequence). The V end was cut by 4 bases, the J end by 3 bases, with 17 bases between. The CDR3 runs 15 residues. The CDR3 spells CASSPPLELGYEQYF. For the CDR3, the DNA is TGTGCCAGCAGCCCCCCGCTAGAACTCGGCTACGAGCAGTACTTC.

The chain links TRBV11-1 to TRBJ1-1; D unresolved. CDR1 is SGHAT, CDR2 FQDESV, per germline (reference sequence). Between the trimmed V and J ends, which lost 6 bases and 7 bases, there was a span of 12 bases. The CDR3 contains 12 residues. The CDR3 DNA sequence: TGTGCCAGCAGTTCGAGCAGCGATGAAGCTTTCTTT. Amino acid sequence: CASSSSSDEAFF.

Notes on this clonotype: A read error may account for a junction end that differs from germline. The rearrangement links TRBV28 to TRBJ1-2; D is unclear. The CDR3 totals 13 residues. Per the germline V gene, CDR1 is MDHEN and CDR2 is SYDVKM. The CDR3 nucleotides read TGTGCCAACAGTTTGGAGGAGGCTTATGGCTACACCTTC. Protein sequence: CANSLEEAYGYTF.

About this clonotype: A read error is possible here, since a much larger clone lies one base away. This rearrangement joins TRBV5-5 to TRBJ1-6; the D is unclear. CDR3 length equals 13 residues. In germline, CDR1 is SGHKS, CDR2 YYEKEE (reference sequence). As DNA, the CDR3 is TGTACCAGCAGCTTGTACGGATATTCACCCCTCCACTTT. Amino acid sequence: CTSSLYGYSPLHF.

Comment on this clonotype: The conserved final phenylalanine or tryptophan is absent from the CDR3, which likely points to a read error. The chain joins TRBV6-5 to TRBJ2-3; perhaps TRBD2 as D (7 bases). This CDR3 has 12 residues. CDR1 and CDR2 from the germline V gene are MNHEY and SVGAGI. CDR3 in DNA: TGTGCCTGCAGTTACCCCGGGGGGCCGCAGTATCTT. Translating gives CACSYPGGPQYL.

This clonotype appeared once. The chain has TRBV5-6 and TRBJ2-7; a weak D match, TRBD1 (5 bases). V lost 4 bases to trimming and J lost 7 bases, with 21 bases between them. Per germline, CDR1 SGHDT and CDR2 YYEEEE. The CDR3 is 15 residues long. Written as DNA, the CDR3 is TGTGCCAGCAGCCCCCCCGCAGGGCCCGCTACTGAGCAGTACTTC. Translating it yields CASSPPAGPATEQYF.

This clonotype was seen only a few times. V and J are TRBV6-5 and TRBJ2-7; D is perhaps TRBD1 (6 bases). Germline V gene data show CDR1 as MNHEY and CDR2 as SVGAGI. V was cut by 6 bases and J by 2 bases, with 20 bases left in between. The CDR3 is 16 residues long. CDR3 sequence (DNA): TGTGCCAGCAGATTGTACCCAGGGGAAGGAACCTACGAGCAGTACTTC. It translates to CASRLYPGEGTYEQYF.

Points on this clonotype: Since a much larger clone is just one base distant, this may be a read error. The rearrangement uses TRBV12-3 or TRBV12-4 and TRBJ2-1, with TRBD2 matching 11 bases. This CDR3 has 14 amino acids. Trimming took 3 bases from V and 11 from J; bases not matched to a gene: 6. The CDR3 sequence is CASSFGTSGPKQFF. In nucleotides, the CDR3 is TGTGCCAGCAGTTTTGGGACTAGCGGACCAAAGCAGTTCTTC.

As concerns this clonotype: A single base separates this from a much larger clone, so it may be a read error. The CDR3 does not end in the conserved phenylalanine or tryptophan, so this is likely a read error. The CDR3 nucleotides read TGTGCCAGCAGCCAAGATCTACTAGCGGGAGAAAATGAGCAGTTCCTC. This codes for CASSQDLLAGENEQFL. V is TRBV14 and J is TRBJ2-1; 11 nucleotides align to TRBD2. The length of the CDR3 is 16 residues. V was pared by 0 bases and J by 7 bases, with 5 bases of the junction left unmatched. The germline V gene has CDR1 SGHDN and CDR2 FVKESK.

The chain employs TRBV10-2 and TRBJ2-7; D may be TRBD1 (6 bases). This CDR3 contains 13 residues. Germline values: CDR1 WSHSY, CDR2 SAAADI. V was pared by 8 bases and J by 3 bases, with 14 bases between. Here the CDR3 reads CASHRESHYEQYF. In nucleotides, the CDR3 is TGCGCCAGCCACAGGGAGAGTCACTACGAGCAGTACTTC.

On this clonotype itself: A read error may be the cause here, since a much bigger clone is one base away. The rearrangement uses TRBV4-3 and TRBJ2-7, with TRBD2 identical over 9 bases. The germline V gene encodes CDR1 LGHNA and CDR2 YSLEER. The CDR3 is made up of 15 amino acids. Trimming cost V 0 bases and J 9 bases; bases outside gene matches: 9. The CDR3 DNA follows: TGCGCCAGCAGCCAAGAGGCGGGAGGGAGCCACGGGCAGTACTTC. Protein sequence: CASSQEAGGSHGQYF.

This clonotype was observed at least ten times. J is TRBJ2-5 and V is TRBV29-1; weak D call: TRBD2 (7 bases). Germline CDR1 and CDR2: SQVTM and ANQGSEA. Between the trimmed V and J ends, which lost 7 bases and 5 bases, there was a span of 17 bases. This CDR3 has 13 amino acids. The CDR3: CSARGGPGETQYF. The CDR3 DNA is TGCAGCGCCCGCGGGGGCCCGGGGGAGACCCAGTACTTC. Drawing the rest from reference TRBV29-1 and TRBJ2-5, the complete variable domain is SAVISQKPSRDICQRGTSLTIQCQVDSQVTMMFWYRQQPGQSLTLIATANQGSEATYESGFVIDKFPISRPNLTFSTLTVSNMSPEDSSIYLCSARGGPGETQYFGPGTRLLVL.

Notes on this clonotype: Just one base apart from a much larger clone, this may be a read error. The chain joins TRBV10-3 to TRBJ1-2; unclear D gene. Germline V CDR1 and CDR2: ENHRY, SYGVKD. CDR3 length equals 17 residues. The CDR3 bases are TGTGCCATCAGTGAGAGTCCGGTTGAGGCGATTAACTATGACTACACCTTC. It is translated as CAISESPVEAINYDYTF.

This clonotype was recorded many times. The CDR3 sequence: CASSYGGVNTEAFF. For the CDR3, the DNA is TGTGCCAGCAGTTATGGGGGGGTGAACACTGAAGCTTTCTTT. The genes are TRBV6-2 or TRBV6-3 and TRBJ1-1, with D possibly being TRBD1 (5 bases). This CDR3 region has 14 residues. Trimming took off 3 bases at V and 0 bases at J, with 8 bases between the two ends. Germline CDR1 is MNHEY and CDR2 is SVGEGT.

This chain uses TRBV7-9 with TRBJ2-1, with D possibly TRBD2 on 6 matching bases. V lost 5 bases and J 10 bases, leaving 24 bases between the germline ends. Per the germline V gene, CDR1 is SEHNR and CDR2 is FQNEAQ (reference sequence). The length of the CDR3 is 16 residues. The CDR3 spells CASSPDGGIKVDEQFF. The CDR3 DNA follows: TGTGCCAGCAGCCCAGATGGGGGGATTAAAGTCGACGAGCAGTTCTTC.

Comment on this clonotype: A much larger clonotype is one base distant, so this may be a read error. The rearrangement joins TRBV29-1 to TRBJ2-7; tentative D call: TRBD1 (6 bases). The germline CDR1 and CDR2 sequences are SQVTM and ANQGSEA. This CDR3 spans 10 amino acids. The CDR3 region has the DNA TGCGGCGTTACCGGGACAGAGCAGTACTTC. Translation gives CGVTGTEQYF.

Concerning this clonotype: One end of the junction does not line up with germline, which may come from a read error. The rearrangement uses TRBV6-5 and TRBJ2-2, with a possible D match to TRBD2 (5 bases). CDR3 length: 16 residues. Germline V gene lookup returns CDR1 MNHEY and CDR2 SVGAGI. Here the CDR3 DNA reads TGTGCCAGCAGTTACGTTACGCAGACGAACACCGGGGTGCTGTTTTTT. Amino acid sequence: CASSYVTQTNTGVLFF.

The chain carries TRBV10-3 and TRBJ2-1; 7 bases are a match to TRBD2. The junction had 10 bases not matched to a gene; V was cut back by 3 bases and J by 2 bases. Germline CDR1 is ENHRY and CDR2 is SYGVKD. The CDR3 contains 17 residues. CDR3 region: CAISDGIAGVAYNEQFF. For the CDR3, the DNA is TGTGCCATCAGTGACGGTATTGCGGGAGTCGCCTACAATGAGCAGTTCTTC.

J is TRBJ2-1 and V is TRBV7-3; the D is unclear. V lost 5 bases, J lost 8 bases, and 25 bases lay in between. The CDR3 contains 17 residues. Germline V gene data show CDR1 as SGHTA and CDR2 as FQGTGA. The CDR3 nucleotides are TGTGCCAGCAGCCTATCTCGTTCTAGTGCAGGCCCCGATGAGCAGTTCTTC. This translates into CASSLSRSSAGPDEQFF.

This clonotype has only one observation. Compared with germline, one end of the junction differs, possibly owing to a read error. The rearrangement uses TRBV29-1 and TRBJ2-5; no reliable D call. The CDR3 has 14 amino acids. From germline, CDR1 is SQVTM and CDR2 ANQGSEA. The DNA of the CDR3 is TGCAGCGTCCAGCTTTCCAGAGAGTCAGAGGCCCAGTACTTC. Protein: CSVQLSRESEAQYF.

This clonotype occurred many times. The rearrangement uses TRBV12-3 or TRBV12-4 and TRBJ1-5; 10 nucleotides line up with TRBD1. V trimming: 6 bases; J trimming: 7 bases; junction bases outside the gene matches: 3. The CDR3 loop spans 13 amino acids. CDR3 DNA: TGTGCCAGCAGCCGGACAGGGGGACAGCCCCAGCATTTT. Its protein product is CASSRTGGQPQHF.